This is a list of T cell receptor beta chains from one sample in a study of CD8+ T cells in alopecia areata. Repertoires were generated with immunoSEQ multiplex PCR, while TCRdb's copy carries only in-frame clones and drops some. The sample lists about 98,000 clones, 40% to 45% occurring once. The sample was CD4+ T cells sorted from blood. These receptors were taken from a human donor with alopecia areata. Both conserved end residues are part of each CDR3. The D gene is left open where the match is weak. Size is omitted from some rows. Given values are once, few, many or a class for expanded clones.

TRBD1	TRBJ1-1	NA	TRBV7-9	TGTGCCAGCAGCTTCGAGGGACAGGTGAACACTGAAGCTTTCTTT	CASSFEGQVNTEAFF
NA	TRBJ1-1	NA	TRBV27	TGTGCCAGCAAGTCTACAGGGCTGAACACTGAAGCTTTCTTT	CASKSTGLNTEAFF
NA	TRBJ2-2	few	TRBV4-3	TGCGCCAGCAGCCAAGATTTTAGTAAACTCACCGGGGAGCTGTTTTTT	CASSQDFSKLTGELFF
TRBD1	TRBJ2-7	few	TRBV29-1	TGCAGCGCGGGGACAGGGAGGAACGAGCAGTACTTC	CSAGTGRNEQYF
NA	TRBJ1-1	NA	TRBV28	TGTGCCAGCATTTCCGGGGGAGTCACTGAAGCTTTCTTT	CASISGGVTEAFF
NA	TRBJ1-1	NA	TRBV29-1	TGCAGCGTTGCAGTTAACACTGAAGCTTTCTTT	CSVAVNTEAFF
NA	TRBJ2-3	NA	TRBV29-1	TGCAGCGTTGAAGGATTCTCACGGGTGGGCACAGATACGCAGTATTTT	CSVEGFSRVGTDTQYF
TRBD2	TRBJ2-1	few	TRBV11-2	TGTGCCAGTTCGGGGGGCTCCTACAATGAGCAGTTCTTC	CASSGGSYNEQFF
NA	TRBJ2-6	NA	TRBV29-1	TGCAGCGTTGCGAGGTCTGGGGCCAACGTCCTGACTTTC	CSVARSGANVLTF
NA	TRBJ1-1	NA	TRBV29-1	TGCAGCGTTGAAGATTACACGAACACTGAAGCTTTCTTT	CSVEDYTNTEAFF
TRBD2	TRBJ2-7	NA	TRBV15	TGTGCCACCAGCAGAGGGTGGGGGGGCTCCTACGAGCAGTACTTC	CATSRGWGGSYEQYF
TRBD1	TRBJ1-2	NA	TRBV6-6	TGTGCCAGCAGTTGGACACCGGACAGGGATGGCTACACCTTC	CASSWTPDRDGYTF
TRBD1	TRBJ2-7	NA	TRBV2	TGTGCCAGCAGCGGACAGGGAGGCTACGAGCAGTACTTC	CASSGQGGYEQYF